Listed below are T cell receptor beta chains from one sample, sequenced in a study of cytomegalovirus exposure and HLA in healthy donors. Sequenced by immunoSEQ multiplex PCR; TCRdb stores in-frame clones only, minus some. The sample lists under 200,000 clones; 60% to 80% were seen once. The sequencing sample was made of PBMCs. Receptors originate from a man aged 25 to 40 in good health and CMV-seropositive. CDR3s include the opening cysteine and the closing phenylalanine or tryptophan. The D gene is left open where the match is weak. The listing skips clone size in some rows; elsewhere it reads once, few, many or a size class.

TRBD1,.,TRBV5-1,TRBJ2-5,TGCGCCAGCAGCTCTAGCTCCTCAGGGGGCACGGAGACCCAGTACTTC,CASSSSSSGGTETQYF
.,.,TRBV5-1,TRBJ1-1,TGCGCCAGCAGCTTGGGGGTACAGGGAAGCATGAACACTGAAGCTTTCTTT,CASSLGVQGSMNTEAFF
.,.,TRBV6-1,TRBJ1-1,TGTGCCAGCAGGGGGGGGTCCTCAAACACTGAAGCTTTCTTT,CASRGGSSNTEAFF
TRBD2,.,TRBV5-1,TRBJ2-5,TGCGCCAGCAGCTCGACCGGGACTAGCAGGGAGACCCAGTACTTC,CASSSTGTSRETQYF
.,.,TRBV19,TRBJ1-3,TGTGCCAGTAGTATACCCCCCGGGAAGGTCAGCTCTGGAAACACCATATATTTT,CASSIPPGKVSSGNTIYF
.,few,TRBV19,TRBJ1-5,TGTGCCAGTAGTCGGGGGGCTGCCCAGCATTTT,CASSRGAAQHF
TRBD2,medium-sized,TRBV27,TRBJ2-7,TGTGCCAGCAGTTTGACCCTAGGTAGCGGGGCGGTCGAGCAGTACTTC,CASSLTLGSGAVEQYF
.,.,TRBV7-9,TRBJ2-3,TGTGCCAGCAGCCCCGGACAGCTCACAGATACGCAGTATTTT,CASSPGQLTDTQYF
TRBD1,.,TRBV18,TRBJ2-3,TGTGCCAGCTCACTGACAGGGGGCACAGATACGCAGTATTTT,CASSLTGGTDTQYF
.,once,TRBV4-3,TRBJ2-7,TGCGCCAGCAGCCAAGTGCACAGGGCGTTGTACGAGCAGTACTTC,CASSQVHRALYEQYF
.,once,TRBV7-3,TRBJ2-7,TGTGCCAGCAGCGCCGGGTCCCGTGGCCCCTACGAGCAGTACTTC,CASSAGSRGPYEQYF
.,.,TRBV6-9,TRBJ1-2,TGTGCCGGGGGGTATGGCTACACCTTC,CAGGYGYTF
TRBD2,.,TRBV2,TRBJ2-1,TGTGCCAGCACCGACGGGGGGGCAGGGTGGAATGAGCAGTTCTTC,CASTDGGAGWNEQFF
.,.,TRBV27,TRBJ2-1,TGTGCCAGCAGTCCGTCCGCGTGGTACAATGAGCAGTTCTTC,CASSPSAWYNEQFF
TRBD1,.,TRBV7-8,TRBJ2-5,TGTGCCAGCAGCCCCCGACAGGGGGATCATTGGGAGACCCAGTACTTC,CASSPRQGDHWETQYF
TRBD2,.,TRBV5-6,TRBJ2-5,TGTGCCAGCAGCTTCGGGGGGGGGCAAGAGACCCAGTACTTC,CASSFGGGQETQYF
TRBD1,.,TRBV27,TRBJ2-1,TGTGCCAGCAGTCCGGACAGGGGATATGTGGATGAGCAGTTCTTC,CASSPDRGYVDEQFF
.,.,TRBV9,TRBJ1-2,TGTGCCAGCAGCGTAGCGGGGGGCGCTTTCTATGGCTACACCTTC,CASSVAGGAFYGYTF
TRBD1,.,TRBV11-2,TRBJ1-6,TGTGCCAGCAGCTTAAGGACAGGGGATAATTCACCCCTCCACTTT,CASSLRTGDNSPLHF
.,.,TRBV7-7,TRBJ2-1,TGTGCCAGCAGCTTAGGAGGCGGCGAGCAGTTCTTC,CASSLGGGEQFF
TRBD1,once,TRBV6-6,TRBJ2-1,TGTGCCAGTAAAACGGGACAGGGGAATGAGCAGTTCTTC,CASKTGQGNEQFF
.,.,TRBV11-3,TRBJ2-3,TGTGCCAGCAGCTGGAGTACGGGGGTCCCCACAGATACGCAGTATTTT,CASSWSTGVPTDTQYF
.,.,TRBV5-4,TRBJ1-1,TGTGCCAGCAGCTTACCGGACAGTTTAAGAGACACTGAAGCTTTCTTT,CASSLPDSLRDTEAFF
.,.,TRBV4-3,TRBJ1-5,TGCGCCAGCAGCCAGTCGAGTGGCAATCAGCCCCAGCATTTT,CASSQSSGNQPQHF
TRBD1,.,TRBV27,TRBJ1-4,TGTGCCAGCAGTACCCCGGACAGGGAAGGGTTGGAAAAACTGTTTTTT,CASSTPDREGLEKLFF
.,.,TRBV2,TRBJ2-2,TGTGCCAGCAGTGCAGGGTGGGGCGGGGAGCTGTTTTTT,CASSAGWGGELFF
TRBD1,.,TRBV6-6,TRBJ1-2,TGTGCCAGCAGGCCAGGGGCAGGGGGCGACTATGGCTACACCTTC,CASRPGAGGDYGYTF
TRBD1,.,TRBV10-3,TRBJ1-2,TGTGCCATCAGTGAGCCTTCGAACAGGGGCTATGGCTACACCTTC,CAISEPSNRGYGYTF
.,once,TRBV6-5,TRBJ2-2,TGTGCCAGCAGGACTAGTCCAAACACCGGGGAGCTGTTTTTT,CASRTSPNTGELFF
.,.,TRBV21-1,TRBJ2-3,TGTGCCAGGCAACCCGGGACTAGACTCACATATACGCAGTATTTT,CARQPGTRLTYTQYF
.,.,TRBV5-1,TRBJ2-5,TGCGCCAGCAGCTTCAGGAGGGGGCGGGAAGAGACCCAGTACTTC,CASSFRRGREETQYF
TRBD1,.,TRBV15,TRBJ2-7,TGTGCCACCAGCAGAGATCGTGCTAGGGGGCCGTACGAGCAGTACTTC,CATSRDRARGPYEQYF
TRBD2,.,TRBV6-6,TRBJ2-2,TGTGCCAGCAGTTACCCCAGCGGGGGGGCCGGCGGGGAGCTGTTTTTT,CASSYPSGGAGGELFF
TRBD2,.,TRBV9,TRBJ2-3,TGTGCCAGCAACAGCGGCAGCGGGGGGCTGCGAGATACGCAGTATTTT,CASNSGSGGLRDTQYF
.,.,TRBV5-1,TRBJ2-3,TGCGCCAGCAGCTTGGAAGGCAGGGGAGAAATAGATACGCAGTATTTT,CASSLEGRGEIDTQYF
.,.,TRBV18,TRBJ2-3,TGTGCCAGCTCACCACCTAGTATGAGCACAGATACGCAGTATTTT,CASSPPSMSTDTQYF
.,few,TRBV18,TRBJ1-2,TGTGCCAGCTCACCACCAACCGGGGGAGGGTCTGGCTACACCTTC,CASSPPTGGGSGYTF
TRBD2,.,TRBV11-3,TRBJ2-7,TGTGCCAGCAGCTTAGATACTTGGATGGGACGGCGGGAGGAGCAGTACTTC,CASSLDTWMGRREEQYF
TRBD1,.,TRBV4-2,TRBJ2-5,TGTGCCAGCAGCCAACTGGGACAGGGGGTAGAGACCCAGTACTTC,CASSQLGQGVETQYF
TRBD2,.,TRBV29-1,TRBJ2-7,TGCAGCGTCTTTAGCGGGGGGGCCCTCGAGCAGTACTTC,CSVFSGGALEQYF
.,.,TRBV9,TRBJ1-3,TGTGCCAGCAGGGGTCCGCAGGGATCTGGAAACACCATATATTTT,CASRGPQGSGNTIYF
TRBD1,once,TRBV18,TRBJ2-3,TGTGCCAGCTCCCGGGACAGGGCCACAGATACGCAGTATTTT,CASSRDRATDTQYF
TRBD1,few,TRBV9,TRBJ2-6,TGTGCCAGCAACTCGGGACAGAGCCCCTCTGGGGCCAACGTCCTGACTTTC,CASNSGQSPSGANVLTF
.,.,TRBV5-4,TRBJ1-3,TGTGCCAGCAGCTTCCTCGGGGGGGCTGGAAACACCATATATTTT,CASSFLGGAGNTIYF
TRBD1,.,TRBV5-5,TRBJ2-6,TGTGCCAGCCACAGGGGCCCTCGCTCTGGGGCCAACGTCCTGACTTTC,CASHRGPRSGANVLTF
.,.,TRBV5-4,TRBJ2-1,TGTGCCAGCAGCTTGAGGTCCGGGGTGTCCTACAATGAGCAGTTCTTC,CASSLRSGVSYNEQFF
.,few,TRBV2,TRBJ1-1,TGTGCCAGCAGACAAAATCAAGGGCAGGGCCGAATGAACACTGAAGCTTTCTTT,CASRQNQGQGRMNTEAFF
.,.,TRBV7-6,TRBJ2-5,TGTGCCAGCAGCTATGGAGGCCTAGAGACCCAGTACTTC,CASSYGGLETQYF
.,.,TRBV21-1,TRBJ1-5,TGTGCCAGCAGCAAAGGTCGGGGGGATAAGCCCCAGCATTTT,CASSKGRGDKPQHF